This T cell receptor beta chain is from a study of CD8 T cells in ankylosing spondylitis. Study-wide results and caveats: In ankylosing spondylitis blood, a motif of about 8 highly homologous TCR beta variants appeared characteristic. The authors reported significant enrichment of disease-linked clones in matched ankylosing spondylitis synovial fluid.

MiXCR, run by TCRdb on the 5' RACE reads, gives a single entry per CDR3 protein. The table records some 150,000 distinct CDR3 sequences, 40% to 50% of them present only once. The trim removed 7 bases at V and 3 bases at J, leaving 8 bases unmatched. Germline V gene data show CDR1 as MNHNS and CDR2 as SASEGT. This CDR3 comprises 15 residues. About this clonotype itself: Its antigen is not identified.

The specimen was synovial fluid, either unsorted or a sorted T cell fraction (not recorded which). The sequence was obtained from a male donor with ankylosing spondylitis. The chain uses TRBV6-1 and TRBJ1-1; 10 nucleotides line up with TRBD1. CDR3 DNA sequence: TGTGCCAGCACGTCCCCCGGGACAGGGGACACTGAAGCTTTCTTT. Amino acids: CASTSPGTGDTEAFF.